Each of the 11 T cell receptor beta chains below was sequenced from the same sample in a study of shared clonotypes between healthy human individuals (dated by TCRdb to about 2020). The library was prepared using the immunoSEQ multiplex PCR assay. TCRdb obtained this table from immuneACCESS and retained in-frame rearrangements with V and J assigned. These tables miss some clones; where compared with another copy, unresolved V genes account for less than half of the shortfall, and the remainder is unexplained. Counted in this sample were approximately 2.5 million clones; around nine tenths of them appeared once. The top ten hold over 0.12% of the sample. The sequenced sample consisted of naive CD4+ T cells sorted from blood. Sample cell subset or site, as interpreted from the label and publication: CD45RA+ positively selected. The receptors come from a man aged 18 to 29 in good health.

The rearrangement links TRBV5-1 to TRBJ2-1; D assignment may be TRBD1 or TRBD2 (5 bases each). CDR3 length: 13 residues. Germline CDR1 reads SGHRS; CDR2 reads YFSETQ. V gave up 2 bases and J gave up 6 bases, with 9 bases separating them. CDR3 sequence: CASSFRDLNEQFF. The CDR3 DNA follows: TGCGCCAGCAGCTTCCGGGACCTCAATGAGCAGTTCTTC.

The chain combines TRBV2 with TRBJ2-7; D is unclear. The V gene lost 2 bases and the J gene lost 3 bases, with 5 bases spanning the gap. Germline lookup yields CDR1 SNHLY and CDR2 FYNNEI. The CDR3 has 12 amino acids. CDR3 bases: TGTGCCAGCAGTGAACCGAACTACGAGCAGTACTTC. Translation: CASSEPNYEQYF.

The chain has TRBV5-1 and TRBJ2-1; 7 positions match TRBD2. Germline V CDR1 and CDR2: SGHRS, YFSETQ. The CDR3 runs to 14 residues. The V gene end was trimmed by 5 bases and the J gene end by 5 bases; junction bases not matched to a gene: 7. The CDR3 DNA is TGCGCCAGCAGTAAGCTAGCGGAACACAATGAGCAGTTCTTC. As protein: CASSKLAEHNEQFF.

The chain recombines TRBV2 with TRBJ1-1; possible D gene TRBD1, 6 bases. V was clipped by 6 bases and J by 4 bases, with 24 bases between them. Germline V CDR1 and CDR2: SNHLY, FYNNEI. The CDR3 totals 17 residues. CDR3 nucleotide sequence: TGTGCCAGCAGCTTCACAGGGTCCCCACCCGAGACCACTGAAGCTTTCTTT. Translating gives CASSFTGSPPETTEAFF.

The chain carries TRBV10-3 and TRBJ2-5; D call uncertain. V gave up 3 bases and J gave up 7 bases, with 15 bases separating them. In germline, CDR1 is ENHRY, CDR2 SYGVKD. The CDR3 has 14 amino acids. The DNA of the CDR3 is TGTGCCATCAGTGATGATGGGGTAATTGGGACCCAGTACTTC. Translated: CAISDDGVIGTQYF.

The genes are TRBV28 and TRBJ2-7, with 7 positions matching TRBD2. J gave up 3 bases and V 3 bases, and 5 bases lay outside the gene matches. The CDR3 is 14 residues long. Germline V lookup: CDR1 MDHEN, CDR2 SYDVKM. The CDR3 reads CASSLALADYEQYF. The CDR3 bases are TGTGCCAGCAGTTTGGCCCTAGCGGACTACGAGCAGTACTTC. Full variable domain (outside the CDR3, taken from reference TRBV28 and TRBJ2-7): DVKVTQSSRYLVKRTGEKVFLECVQDMDHENMFWYRQDPGLGLRLIYFSYDVKMKEKGDIPEGYSVSREKKERFSLILESASTNQTSMYLCASSLALADYEQYFGPGTRLTVT.

This chain joins TRBV6-5 and TRBJ1-1, with TRBD1 identical over 8 bases. Germline CDR1 and CDR2: MNHEY and SVGAGI. V lost 2 bases, J lost 1 base, and 3 bases stayed unmatched. The CDR3 runs 15 residues. The CDR3 nucleotides read TGTGCCAGCAGTTACGCAGACAGGGGGAACACTGAAGCTTTCTTT. The encoded protein is CASSYADRGNTEAFF.

The chain carries TRBV7-9 and TRBJ1-1; 11 bases line up with TRBD1. The CDR3 totals 18 residues. V was clipped by 4 bases and J by 0 bases; unmatched bases: 10. The germline gives CDR1 SEHNR, CDR2 FQNEAQ (reference sequence). CDR3 loop: CASSSTTDRGPLNTEAFF. In DNA form, the CDR3 reads TGTGCCAGCAGCTCCACGACGGACAGGGGGCCTCTGAACACTGAAGCTTTCTTT.

CDR3 in amino acids: CASSLGGGINEKLFF. Written as DNA, the CDR3 is TGTGCCAGCAGCTTGGGAGGTGGGATTAATGAAAAACTGTTTTTT. The V call is TRBV7-6, the J call TRBJ1-4; D uncertain. CDR3 length equals 15 residues. The V and J ends lost 3 bases and 4 bases respectively, with 12 bases between them. Per the germline V gene, CDR1 is SGHVS and CDR2 is FNYEAQ. Variable domain in full (rest from reference TRBV7-6 and TRBJ1-4): GAGVSQSPRYKVTKRGQDVALRCDPISGHVSLYWYRQALGQGPEFLTYFNYEAQQDKSGLPNDRFSAERPEGSISTLTIQRTEQRDSAMYRCASSLGGGINEKLFFGSGTQLSVL.

In DNA, the CDR3 is TGTGCCAGCAGCTCTATTGGGCTGGGAGAGACCCAGTACTTC. Translation: CASSSIGLGETQYF. V usage is TRBV7-9 and J usage is TRBJ2-5, with D uncertain. Trimming cost V 4 bases and J 4 bases, with 13 bases left between them. Germline V gene lookup returns CDR1 SEHNR and CDR2 FQNEAQ (reference sequence). The CDR3 totals 14 residues.

The chain is built from TRBV4-3 and TRBJ2-2; D might be TRBD2 (5 bases). Trimming stripped 0 bases from V and 7 bases from J, with 21 bases between. Germline CDR1 reads LGHNA; CDR2 reads YSLEER. CDR3 length equals 18 residues. The CDR3 is CASSQETSAVGSGGELFF. As DNA, the CDR3 is TGCGCCAGCAGCCAAGAAACCAGCGCGGTTGGGAGTGGCGGGGAGCTGTTTTTT.